This section outlines one T cell receptor (beta chain) sequence together with its context. Its specificity is not known. Donors consisted of healthy bone marrow donors. These donors counted as nominally healthy when sampled, but unrecorded immune exposures were likely. It was with 60 Vbeta and 13 Jbeta primers that the PCR ran. Method: immunoSEQ multiplex PCR; TCRdb's copy keeps in-frame clones and lacks some. The sample holds around 210,000 clones, around 80% seen once. The germline CDR1 and CDR2 sequences are LGHNA and YNFKEQ. This CDR3 has 16 residues. V lost 0 bases to trimming and J lost 0 bases, with 11 bases between them. These data come from a study of cytomegalovirus exposure and HLA in healthy donors. Study-level points and caveats: In a later analysis, productive TCRs from donors in an Asian-associated ancestry cluster reportedly carried fewer N-insertions than the cohort mean. The study labeled 170 or so TCR beta chains cytomegalovirus-associated.

This chain links TRBV4-2 with TRBJ1-2; perhaps TRBD1 as D (5 bases). Sequenced input: PBMCs. This receptor was obtained from a boy aged 5-17 years in good health and CMV-seronegative. CDR3 in amino acids: CASSQDRGGSNYGYTF. DNA of the CDR3: TGTGCCAGCAGCCAAGATCGGGGGGGGTCTAACTATGGCTACACCTTC.